This is a list of T cell receptor beta chains from one sample in a study of blood T cell repertoires in COVID-19. The data were produced by immunoSEQ multiplex PCR, yet TCRdb's version contains in-frame clones alone and is incomplete. The sample has about 140,000 clones, 75% to 85% seen once. Sequencing was performed on peripheral blood. The receptors derive from a man between 50 and 59 years old with acute or convalescent COVID-19. CDR3s include the opening cysteine and the closing phenylalanine or tryptophan. The D gene is left open where the match is weak. Not every row has a clone size; where given, it reads once, few, many or a size class.

j_gene,v_gene,abundance,d_gene,CDR3aa,CDR3nt
TRBJ2-1,TRBV27,-,-,CASSIVRDNEQFF,TGTGCCAGCAGTATTGTCCGGGACAATGAGCAGTTCTTC
TRBJ1-4,TRBV19,once,-,CASSMSGTGGQKLFF,TGTGCCAGTAGTATGAGCGGGACCGGGGGTCAAAAACTGTTTTTT
TRBJ1-4,TRBV19,-,-,CASSIAPQGYNEKLFF,TGTGCCAGTAGTATAGCCCCCCAGGGATATAATGAAAAACTGTTTTTT
TRBJ1-4,TRBV10-3,once,-,CATNREFNEKLFF,TGTGCCACTAACAGGGAATTTAATGAAAAACTGTTTTTT
TRBJ1-6,TRBV27,-,TRBD1,CASSLTGGESNSPLHF,TGTGCCAGCAGTTTAACAGGGGGGGAATCAAATTCACCCCTCCACTTT
TRBJ1-3,TRBV27,-,TRBD1,CASSLVTGGNTIYF,TGTGCCAGCAGTTTAGTGACAGGGGGAAACACCATATATTTT
TRBJ2-3,TRBV9,-,TRBD2,CASSVGTSGSTDTQYF,TGTGCCAGCAGCGTAGGGACTAGCGGAAGCACAGATACGCAGTATTTT
TRBJ2-7,TRBV5-4,-,-,CASSRDFQLYEQYF,TGTGCCAGCAGTCGGGACTTCCAACTCTACGAGCAGTACTTC
TRBJ2-7,TRBV19,-,TRBD1,CASSSRQGSYEQYF,TGTGCCAGTAGTTCAAGACAGGGCTCCTACGAGCAGTACTTC
TRBJ1-6,TRBV11-2,-,-,CASSPLGAGNSPLHF,TGTGCCAGCAGCCCGTTGGGGGCAGGGAATTCACCCCTCCACTTT
TRBJ1-4,TRBV2,-,-,CASSGDRRNEKLFF,TGTGCCAGCAGTGGCGACAGGCGAAATGAAAAACTGTTTTTT
TRBJ1-5,TRBV7-3,-,-,CASSLRAGDQPQHF,TGTGCCAGCAGCTTAAGAGCGGGGGATCAGCCCCAGCATTTT
TRBJ1-5,TRBV5-1,-,TRBD1,CASSLADRGGNQPQHF,TGCGCCAGCAGCTTGGCCGACAGGGGAGGTAATCAGCCCCAGCATTTT
TRBJ2-1,TRBV7-3,-,TRBD2,CASSLGLAVYNEQFF,TGTGCCAGCAGCTTAGGACTAGCGGTATACAATGAGCAGTTCTTC
TRBJ2-7,TRBV4-1,-,TRBD2,CASSQREGPPYEQYF,TGCGCCAGCAGCCAGCGGGAGGGCCCTCCCTACGAGCAGTACTTC
TRBJ1-5,TRBV6-5,-,-,CASSSDSRGVIQPQHF,TGTGCCAGCAGTTCAGATTCACGGGGGGTGATTCAGCCCCAGCATTTT
TRBJ1-1,TRBV19,-,TRBD1,CASSGTGGVLTEAFF,TGTGCCAGCTCCGGGACAGGGGGCGTTCTTACTGAAGCTTTCTTT
TRBJ1-4,TRBV5-1,-,TRBD1,CASSSNRDRGEKLFF,TGCGCCAGCAGCTCTAACCGGGACAGGGGTGAAAAACTGTTTTTT
TRBJ1-1,TRBV14,-,-,CASSPGVRTEAFF,TGTGCCAGCAGCCCCGGGGTCAGAACTGAAGCTTTCTTT
TRBJ2-5,TRBV13,-,TRBD1,CASSPTGGETQYF,TGTGCCAGCAGCCCGACAGGGGGAGAGACCCAGTACTTC
TRBJ2-7,TRBV24-1,-,TRBD2,CATRSVSGNKGPYEQYF,TGTGCCACCAGGAGCGTTAGCGGGAACAAGGGTCCCTACGAGCAGTACTTC
TRBJ2-5,TRBV5-1,-,-,CASSLAAGVGETQYF,TGCGCCAGCAGCTTGGCCGCAGGGGTGGGAGAGACCCAGTACTTC
TRBJ2-7,TRBV12-3/TRBV12-4,once,-,CASRPGGGYEQYF,TGTGCCAGCCGGCCTGGTGGGGGGTACGAGCAGTACTTC
TRBJ1-1,TRBV3-1/TRBV3-2,-,-,CASSQGAGTEAFF,TGTGCCAGCAGCCAGGGGGCCGGCACTGAAGCTTTCTTT
TRBJ2-7,TRBV6-5,-,TRBD1,CASTETGYGNEQYF,TGTGCCAGCACCGAGACAGGGTACGGCAACGAGCAGTACTTC
TRBJ2-7,TRBV7-6,-,TRBD1,CASSLRTGEDYEQYF,TGTGCCAGCAGCTTAAGGACAGGGGAAGACTACGAGCAGTACTTC
TRBJ2-7,TRBV4-1,-,TRBD2,CASSQGLDYEQYF,TGCGCCAGCAGCCAGGGACTAGACTACGAGCAGTACTTC
TRBJ1-6,TRBV18,-,-,CATTEGRNSPLHF,TGTGCCACGACGGAGGGAAGGAATTCACCCCTCCACTTT
TRBJ2-3,TRBV12-5,-,TRBD1,CASGPGQGSDTQYF,TGTGCTAGTGGACCGGGACAGGGGTCAGATACGCAGTATTTT
TRBJ2-2,TRBV24-1,few,TRBD1,CATRTGLNTGELFF,TGTGCCACAAGGACAGGGCTGAACACCGGGGAGCTGTTTTTT
TRBJ1-4,TRBV2,-,TRBD1,CASRPVTGTGYTNEKLFF,TGTGCCAGCCGGCCTGTTACCGGGACAGGGTACACTAATGAAAAACTGTTTTTT
TRBJ2-2,TRBV7-9,-,-,CASSYPLWAGNTGELFF,TGTGCCAGCAGCTACCCCCTCTGGGCGGGAAACACCGGGGAGCTGTTTTTT
TRBJ2-7,TRBV6-5,-,TRBD1,CASIHRGGEQYF,TGTGCCAGCATTCACAGGGGTGGCGAGCAGTACTTC
TRBJ1-4,TRBV3-1/TRBV3-2,-,TRBD1,CASSLQGDEKLFF,TGTGCCAGCAGCCTCCAGGGGGACGAAAAACTGTTTTTT
TRBJ2-1,TRBV7-2,-,-,CASSFFVNRFGNEQFF,TGTGCCAGCAGCTTCTTCGTTAACAGGTTTGGTAATGAGCAGTTCTTC
TRBJ1-6,TRBV7-9,few,TRBD1,CASSLDWGTHRDSYSPLHF,TGTGCCAGCAGCTTAGATTGGGGGACCCACCGGGACAGCTATTCACCCCTCCACTTT
TRBJ2-6,TRBV28,-,-,CASSRDRTPRGANVLTF,TGTGCCAGCAGTCGTGACAGGACCCCGCGGGGGGCCAACGTCCTGACTTTC
TRBJ2-1,TRBV6-5,-,-,CASRRLGESYNEQFF,TGTGCCAGCAGGAGATTAGGAGAATCCTACAATGAGCAGTTCTTC
TRBJ2-7,TRBV6-2/TRBV6-3,few,-,CASSYPQRVVDEQYF,TGTGCCAGCAGTTATCCACAGAGGGTCGTGGACGAGCAGTACTTC
TRBJ1-4,TRBV9,-,-,CASSVAGALGEKLFF,TGTGCCAGCAGCGTAGCTGGGGCCCTTGGGGAAAAACTGTTTTTT
TRBJ2-1,TRBV19,-,-,CASSIIRGKTDEQFF,TGTGCCAGTAGTATAATCCGAGGGAAGACGGATGAGCAGTTCTTC
TRBJ1-4,TRBV6-5,-,-,CASRQTGSTEKLFF,TGTGCCAGCAGACAAACAGGGTCTACTGAAAAACTGTTTTTT
TRBJ2-7,TRBV5-1,once,TRBD2,CASSGSPGLAGGPYEQYF,TGCGCCAGCAGCGGCTCCCCGGGACTAGCGGGAGGGCCCTACGAGCAGTACTTC
TRBJ1-5,TRBV5-1,-,-,CASSLSGDGNQPQHF,TGCGCCAGCAGCTTGTCAGGGGACGGTAATCAGCCCCAGCATTTT
TRBJ2-3,TRBV28,once,TRBD1,CASSLIQGATDTQYF,TGTGCCAGCAGTTTAATACAGGGGGCAACAGATACGCAGTATTTT
TRBJ1-5,TRBV3-1/TRBV3-2,few,-,CASSQGPYQRPQHF,TGTGCCAGCAGCCAAGGACCCTATCAGCGGCCCCAGCATTTT
TRBJ2-2,TRBV9,-,-,CASSVYTANTGELFF,TGTGCCAGCAGCGTATACACAGCTAACACCGGGGAGCTGTTTTTT
TRBJ2-1,TRBV3-1/TRBV3-2,-,TRBD2,CASSQDRTSGRRGEQFF,TGTGCCAGCAGCCAAGATAGGACTAGCGGACGAAGAGGGGAGCAGTTCTTC
TRBJ1-2,TRBV3-1/TRBV3-2,-,TRBD1,CASSPRTGDGYTF,TGTGCCAGCAGCCCTCGGACAGGGGATGGCTACACCTTC
TRBJ2-2,TRBV24-1,few,TRBD2,CATSDPALAGGYTGELFF,TGTGCCACCAGTGACCCTGCTCTAGCGGGAGGTTATACCGGGGAGCTGTTTTTT
TRBJ2-2,TRBV5-1,-,TRBD2,CASSSTSAGELFF,TGCGCCAGCAGCTCGACTAGCGCCGGGGAGCTGTTTTTT
TRBJ2-7,TRBV25-1,-,TRBD2,CASSGEGTSGNFYEQYF,TGTGCCAGCAGTGGGGAGGGGACTAGCGGGAATTTTTACGAGCAGTACTTC
TRBJ2-7,TRBV6-5,-,TRBD2,CASSTRGGVSYEQYF,TGTGCCAGCAGTACTCGCGGGGGAGTTTCCTACGAGCAGTACTTC
TRBJ2-1,TRBV9,-,TRBD2,CASSVASGAYNEQFF,TGTGCCAGCAGCGTAGCTAGCGGAGCCTACAATGAGCAGTTCTTC
TRBJ2-7,TRBV6-6,-,TRBD1,CASSPGTGAISLYEQYF,TGTGCCAGCAGTCCCGGGACAGGGGCGATTTCCCTCTACGAGCAGTACTTC